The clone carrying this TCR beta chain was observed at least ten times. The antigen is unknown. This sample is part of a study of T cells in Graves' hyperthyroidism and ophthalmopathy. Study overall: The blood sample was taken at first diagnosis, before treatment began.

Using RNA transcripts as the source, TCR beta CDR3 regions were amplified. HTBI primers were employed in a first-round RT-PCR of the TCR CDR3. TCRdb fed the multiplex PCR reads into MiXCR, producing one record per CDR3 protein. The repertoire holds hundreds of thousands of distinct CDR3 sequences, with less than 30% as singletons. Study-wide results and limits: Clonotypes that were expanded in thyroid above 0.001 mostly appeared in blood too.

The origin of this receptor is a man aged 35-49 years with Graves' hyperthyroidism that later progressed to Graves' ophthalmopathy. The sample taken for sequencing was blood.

The CDR3 here is CASSHVASSYEQYF. The CDR3 DNA reads as TGTGCCAGTAGTCACGTCGCTAGCTCCTACGAGCAGTACTTC. The chain is built from TRBV19 and TRBJ2-7; the D is unclear. In germline, CDR1 is LNHDA, CDR2 SQIVND (reference sequence). V gave up 5 bases and J gave up 0 bases, with 11 bases separating them. The length of the CDR3 is 14 residues.